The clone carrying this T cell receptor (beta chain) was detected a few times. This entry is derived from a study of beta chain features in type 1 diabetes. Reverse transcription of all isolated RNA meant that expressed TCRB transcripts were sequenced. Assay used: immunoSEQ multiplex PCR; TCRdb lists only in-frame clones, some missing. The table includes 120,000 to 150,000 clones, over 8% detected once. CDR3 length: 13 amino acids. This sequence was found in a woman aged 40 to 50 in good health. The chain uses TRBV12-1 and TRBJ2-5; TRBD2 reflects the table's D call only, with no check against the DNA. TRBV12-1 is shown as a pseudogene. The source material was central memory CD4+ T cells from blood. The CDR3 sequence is CASSFGPGGTQYF. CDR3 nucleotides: TGTGCCAGCAGCTTTGGACCGGGAGGGACCCAGTACTTC.